These 27 T cell receptor beta chains share one sample of origin, sequenced in a study of T cells in localized non-small cell lung cancer. Clones were read by immunoSEQ multiplex PCR, and TCRdb kept only the in-frame ones, dropping some. The table lists approximately 150,000 clones, more than 70% of them singletons, with approximately 1.5% in the top ten. Sequenced material: peripheral blood, taken before any cancer treatment. Every receptor here comes from an older female donor with stage I lung adenocarcinoma.

The CDR3 protein is CASSQVGGTGTEAFF. The CDR3 bases are TGCGCCAGCAGCCAAGTTGGAGGGACAGGGACTGAAGCTTTCTTT. The chain is built from TRBV4-1 and TRBJ1-1, with 9 bases that match TRBD1. Germline CDR1 MGHRA, CDR2 YSYEKL. The CDR3 runs 15 residues. V shed 1 base, J shed 5 bases, and the junction held 5 bases outside the gene matches.

About this clone itself: Distinct nucleotide sequences in the sample also encode this CDR3. The J gene is TRBJ1-1, the V gene TRBV29-1; 9 nucleotides align to TRBD1. V lost 6 bases to trimming and J lost 1 base; unmatched junction nucleotides: 0. The CDR3 loop spans 12 amino acids. The germline V gene encodes CDR1 SQVTM and CDR2 ANQGSEA. CDR3 protein: CSVDRGNTEAFF. Written as DNA, the CDR3 is TGCAGCGTGGACAGGGGGAACACTGAAGCTTTCTTT. Full variable domain (missing parts from reference TRBV29-1 and TRBJ1-1): SAVISQKPSRDICQRGTSLTIQCQVDSQVTMMFWYRQQPGQSLTLIATANQGSEATYESGFVIDKFPISRPNLTFSTLTVSNMSPEDSSIYLCSVDRGNTEAFFGQGTRLTVV.

The V gene is TRBV7-9, the J gene TRBJ1-1; D call uncertain. Per germline, CDR1 SEHNR and CDR2 FQNEAQ (reference sequence). The CDR3 consists of 17 residues. The V gene lost 2 bases and the J gene lost 1 base, with 17 bases spanning the gap. CDR3 protein: CASSLPLGSKANTEAFF. CDR3 DNA sequence: TGTGCCAGCAGCTTACCGTTGGGGTCCAAGGCGAACACTGAAGCTTTCTTT.

The chain combines TRBV10-1 with TRBJ1-1; 12 positions match TRBD1. There are 16 residues in the CDR3. The germline CDR1 and CDR2 sequences are WNHNN and SYGVQD (reference sequence). V lost 0 bases, J lost 6 bases, and 5 bases stayed unmatched. The CDR3 spells CASSESGQGAYAEAFF. The CDR3, as DNA: TGCGCCAGCAGTGAGTCGGGACAGGGGGCGTATGCTGAAGCTTTCTTT.

The V gene is TRBV10-3, the J gene TRBJ1-5; D is uncertain. Trimming pared 3 bases from V and 4 bases from J, leaving 10 bases between. CDR1 ENHRY and CDR2 SYGVKD come from the germline V gene. CDR3 length equals 14 residues. The CDR3 loop reads CAISDWGGNQPQHF. For the CDR3, the DNA is TGTGCCATCAGTGACTGGGGAGGTAATCAGCCCCAGCATTTT.

V gene TRBV19 combines with J gene TRBJ2-5, with 7 bases fitting TRBD2. The trim removed 4 bases at V and 4 bases at J, leaving 6 bases unmatched. Germline CDR1 and CDR2: LNHDA and SQIVND (reference sequence). The CDR3 consists of 14 residues. The DNA for the CDR3 is TGTGCCAGTAGTAATCGGGGCGGGGGAGAGACCCAGTACTTC. It translates to CASSNRGGGETQYF.

The chain is built from TRBV10-3 and TRBJ2-5; possibly TRBD2 for D (6 bases). The V gene's germline CDR1 is ENHRY and CDR2 SYGVKD. V was cut by 2 bases and J by 4 bases, with 11 bases left in between. This CDR3 contains 14 residues. In DNA, the CDR3 is TGTGCCATCAGTGAGCGGGTGGGAGGAGAGACCCAGTACTTC. Residues: CAISERVGGETQYF.

This chain uses TRBV5-1 with TRBJ2-3, with D possibly matching TRBD2 (6 bases). From germline, CDR1 is SGHRS and CDR2 YFSETQ. The CDR3 is made up of 19 amino acids. Trimming took off 4 bases at V and 4 bases at J, with 28 bases between the two ends. CDR3: CASSGIDIPSGGASDTQYF. In DNA, the CDR3 is TGCGCCAGCAGCGGAATCGACATTCCCTCCGGGGGAGCATCAGATACGCAGTATTTT.

The V call is TRBV5-1, the J call TRBJ2-1; weak D call: TRBD2 (6 bases). V gave up 4 bases and J gave up 6 bases, with 14 bases separating them. The CDR3 consists of 14 residues. The V gene's germline CDR1 is SGHRS and CDR2 YFSETQ. CDR3 DNA: TGCGCCAGCAGCATCGGGACTCCGGGCAATGAGCAGTTCTTC. It specifies CASSIGTPGNEQFF.

This clone was recorded only once. This chain joins TRBV5-5 and TRBJ2-7, with D perhaps matching TRBD1 (6 bases). Trimming pared 4 bases from V and 5 bases from J, leaving 16 bases between. The CDR3 totals 14 residues. Germline lookup yields CDR1 SGHKS and CDR2 YYEKEE (reference sequence). For the CDR3, the DNA is TGTGCCAGCAGCAGGGGACATCATGGCGACGAGCAGTACTTC. Its protein product is CASSRGHHGDEQYF.

As to this clone: The DNA is omitted, as the CDR3 cannot be located on it reliably, and the CDR3 follows TCRdb's listing. This rearrangement joins TRBV6-5 to TRBJ2-7; the table assigns TRBD2, which was not confirmed against the DNA. Inclusive of both ends, the CDR3 amounts to 12 amino acids. In germline, CDR1 is MNHEY, CDR2 SVGAGI. The CDR3 reads CASSSSGNEQYF.

This clone was counted once. The rearrangement links TRBV7-9 to TRBJ2-7; 9 nucleotides agree with TRBD1. CDR1 is SEHNR, CDR2 FQNEAQ, per germline (reference sequence). Losses at the gene ends were 1 base for V and 3 bases for J; bases not matched to a gene: 10. The CDR3 sequence is 17 residues long. The CDR3, as DNA: TGTGCCAGCAGCTTAGGGCGAGGGGGACAGGGTCGCTACGAGCAGTACTTC. Translated, it gives CASSLGRGGQGRYEQYF.

This chain joins TRBV2 and TRBJ2-2; 7 nucleotides match TRBD1. V was clipped by 4 bases and J by 2 bases; unmatched bases: 7. Germline V gene sequence: CDR1 SNHLY, CDR2 FYNNEI. CDR3 length equals 16 residues. CDR3 nucleotides: TGTGCCAGCAGTGGCACCGGACAGGCTAACACCGGGGAGCTGTTTTTT. It yields the protein CASSGTGQANTGELFF.

J is TRBJ2-7 and V is TRBV7-9; 8 positions match TRBD2. The CDR3 has 13 residues. Germline-derived CDR1 and CDR2 are SEHNR and FQNEAQ (reference sequence). With 6 bases clipped from V and 6 bases from J, the junction kept 7 bases outside the gene matches. The CDR3 is CASRSAGEVEQYF. DNA for the CDR3: TGTGCCAGCAGATCAGCGGGAGAAGTCGAGCAGTACTTC.

The rearrangement uses TRBV5-1 and TRBJ1-2; no definite D call. There are 11 residues in the CDR3. Deletions cut 3 bases from V and 2 bases from J, with 2 bases between. Per the germline V gene, CDR1 is SGHRS and CDR2 is YFSETQ. Written as DNA, the CDR3 is TGCGCCAGCAGCTCGAACTATGGCTACACCTTC. Translating it yields CASSSNYGYTF.

This chain joins TRBV6-1 and TRBJ2-7; 8 bases fit TRBD2. This CDR3 spans 15 amino acids. Germline loops: CDR1 MNHNS, CDR2 SASEGT. J was trimmed by 5 bases and V by 3 bases; bases with no gene match: 9. The CDR3 nucleotides are TGTGCCAGCAGTGACGCGCGAGCGGGAGTAAACGAGCAGTACTTC. Translation gives CASSDARAGVNEQYF.

This clone was seen once. The V call is TRBV28, the J call TRBJ1-1; 9 bases match TRBD1. Trimming at V came to 5 bases and at J to 5 bases, leaving 9 bases not matched to a gene. Germline values: CDR1 MDHEN, CDR2 SYDVKM. This CDR3 is built from 15 residues. CDR3: CASSPGTGPRTEAFF. CDR3 DNA sequence: TGTGCCAGCAGTCCAGGGACAGGGCCACGAACTGAAGCTTTCTTT.

This rearrangement joins TRBV4-1 to TRBJ1-4, with 7 positions matching TRBD1. The CDR3 sequence is 15 residues long. J lost 4 bases, V lost 3 bases, and 5 bases had no gene match. Germline V gene sequence: CDR1 MGHRA, CDR2 YSYEKL. CDR3 loop: CASSQQGGLNEKLFF. The CDR3 DNA reads TGCGCCAGCAGCCAGCAGGGGGGGCTTAATGAAAAACTGTTTTTT.

The chain joins TRBV5-4 to TRBJ2-7, with D maybe TRBD2 (5 bases). The CDR3 spans 17 residues. Germline loops: CDR1 SGHNT, CDR2 YYREEE (reference sequence). V lost 4 bases and J 3 bases, leaving 23 bases between the germline ends. The CDR3 DNA sequence: TGTGCCAGCAGCCCCCCGTCCCGGGGAAGCGGAAACTACGAGCAGTACTTC. Its translation: CASSPPSRGSGNYEQYF.

The chain has TRBV28 and TRBJ1-2, with D possibly TRBD1 on 6 matching bases. The CDR3 extends over 15 amino acids. V was trimmed by 7 bases and J by 1 base, leaving 16 bases between them. CDR1 and CDR2 from the germline V gene are MDHEN and SYDVKM. CDR3 amino acids: CASTLAGAYNYGYTF. CDR3 nucleotides: TGTGCCAGCACCCTAGCGGGGGCATATAACTATGGCTACACCTTC.

The chain links TRBV2 to TRBJ2-3, with 11 nucleotides matching TRBD2. The CDR3 covers 18 residues. The V gene's germline CDR1 is SNHLY and CDR2 FYNNEI. J was trimmed by 3 bases and V by 5 bases; bases with no gene match: 13. The CDR3: CASSPPGRASGRTDTQYF. The CDR3 DNA sequence: TGTGCCAGCAGTCCCCCCGGGAGGGCTAGCGGGAGGACAGATACGCAGTATTTT.

The chain links TRBV29-1 to TRBJ2-1; either TRBD1 or TRBD2 may fit D (6 bases each). CDR3 length: 11 amino acids. Germline V CDR1 and CDR2: SQVTM, ANQGSEA. For the CDR3, the DNA is TGCAGTGCCGTGGGGGGCGATGAGCAGTTCTTC. Encoded protein: CSAVGGDEQFF.

The chain has TRBV6-5 and TRBJ2-5; 7 bases match TRBD2. The ends lost 7 bases at V and 4 bases at J; junction bases unmatched: 12. The CDR3 consists of 15 residues. Germline loops: CDR1 MNHEY, CDR2 SVGAGI. The CDR3 loop is CASNPEASGLETQYF. For the CDR3, the DNA is TGTGCCAGCAACCCAGAGGCTAGCGGCTTAGAGACCCAGTACTTC.

This chain links TRBV11-2 with TRBJ1-3, with D possibly TRBD1 on 5 matching bases. This CDR3 is 18 amino acids long. Germline V lookup: CDR1 SGHAT, CDR2 FQNNGV. V lost 5 bases to trimming and J lost 0 bases, with 20 bases between them. DNA for the CDR3: TGTGCCAGCAGCGGGGGTGGAACCTTCACAGGCTCTGGAAACACCATATATTTT. This codes for CASSGGGTFTGSGNTIYF.

The chain links TRBV30 to TRBJ2-1; D perhaps matches TRBD2 (5 bases). CDR3 length: 14 residues. V was pared by 4 bases and J by 1 base, with 11 bases between. Germline values: CDR1 GTSNPN, CDR2 SVGIG (reference sequence). The CDR3 DNA sequence: TGTGCCTGGAACAGCGGAGCTTCCTACAATGAGCAGTTCTTC. Translating it yields CAWNSGASYNEQFF.

J is TRBJ1-1 and V is TRBV20-1; D remains unclear. Germline CDR1 is DFQATT and CDR2 is SNEGSKA (reference sequence). V lost 4 bases and J lost 6, with 9 bases in between. The CDR3 has 11 residues. The CDR3 DNA sequence: TGCAGTGCTAAGGATTTCCCTGAAGCTTTCTTT. This codes for CSAKDFPEAFF.

The table lists this clone with a few counts. The V and J genes are TRBV7-2 and TRBJ2-7; the D is unclear. The V end was cut by 4 bases, the J end by 2 bases, with 3 bases between. The CDR3 consists of 11 residues. Germline V CDR1 and CDR2: SGHTA, FQGNSA. CDR3 in amino acids: CASSSAYEQYF. In DNA form, the CDR3 reads TGTGCCAGCAGCTCGGCCTACGAGCAGTACTTC.